The entry below gives a single T cell receptor beta chain sequence along with its context. These data belong to a study of CD8 T cells in Susac syndrome. At the level of the study: Blood was drawn from Susac syndrome patients while they were therapy-naive, on corticosteroids, or on intravenous immunoglobulin alone.

Reverse transcription of about 0.45 to 1 ug RNA was performed with random hexamers. Amplification of TCR beta CDR3 across 54 Vbeta and 13 Jbeta was performed with immunoSEQ multiplex PCR. TCRdb reanalysed the immunoSEQ multiplex PCR reads using MiXCR and keeps one entry per CDR3 protein. The sample includes about 140,000 distinct CDR3 sequences, almost 96% of them seen just once. J was trimmed by 4 bases and V by 4 bases; bases with no gene match: 3. The CDR3 runs 13 residues. From germline, CDR1 is SNHLY and CDR2 FYNNEI. Isolation of CD8+ and CD4+ T cells was performed negatively, whereas enrichment of TEMRA cells was done by FACS.

The specimen was CD4+ T cells from PBMCs. The rearrangement uses TRBV2 and TRBJ1-2; 7 nucleotides align to TRBD1. This TCR was sampled from a human donor with Susac syndrome. The CDR3 DNA is TGTGCCAGCAGTGGACAGGGTTCCTATGGCTACACCTTC. Translated: CASSGQGSYGYTF.